Each of the 10 T cell receptor beta chains below was sequenced from the same sample in a study of OX40 agonist ivuxolimab in advanced cancers. The table came from immunoSEQ multiplex PCR; TCRdb's copy has only in-frame clones and leaves some out. The repertoire includes about 62,000 clones, 87% of them detected once, and just over 0.75% sits in the top ten. This specimen was CD4+ or CD8+ T cells sorted from blood, taken in a trial of the OX40 agonist ivuxolimab. Receptor source: an adult with an advanced solid tumor such as melanoma, head and neck, liver or kidney cancer.

The chain recombines TRBV19 with TRBJ2-5; TRBD1 might be the D (5 bases). The CDR3 totals 14 residues. Trimming removed 0 bases at V and 4 bases at J, with 9 bases between. Germline V CDR1 and CDR2: LNHDA, SQIVND (reference sequence). CDR3 residues: CASSIEGLGETQYF. CDR3 in DNA: TGTGCCAGTAGTATAGAGGGGCTGGGAGAGACCCAGTACTTC.

This sequence joins TRBV6-5 and TRBJ1-1; D might be TRBD1 (5 bases). The CDR3 is 13 amino acids. CDR1 and CDR2 (germline): MNHEY, SVGAGI. V was pared by 1 base and J by 6 bases, with 9 bases between. The CDR3 loop is CASSYWQGAEAFF. CDR3 DNA: TGTGCCAGCAGTTACTGGCAGGGCGCTGAAGCTTTCTTT.

The rearrangement joins TRBV10-3 to TRBJ2-1; maybe TRBD2 (6 bases). The V gene lost 5 bases and the J gene lost 5 bases, with 13 bases spanning the gap. Germline values: CDR1 ENHRY, CDR2 SYGVKD. The CDR3 consists of 14 residues. CDR3 sequence (DNA): TGTGCCATCAGTTCAAGGGACTTCAACAATGAGCAGTTCTTC. This codes for CAISSRDFNNEQFF.

CDR3: CATGTLDTQYF. The CDR3 DNA follows: TGTGCCACAGGGACGCTTGATACGCAGTATTTT. The V and J genes are TRBV10-3 and TRBJ2-3; D tentatively fits TRBD1 or TRBD2 (5 bases each). This CDR3 region has 11 residues. V was clipped by 10 bases and J by 6 bases, with 11 bases between them. Germline loops: CDR1 ENHRY, CDR2 SYGVKD.

The J gene is TRBJ1-6, the V gene TRBV2, with a tentative D call TRBD1 (5 bases). Germline CDR1 reads SNHLY; CDR2 reads FYNNEI. Deletions cut 7 bases from V and 9 bases from J, with 13 bases between. The CDR3 runs 13 residues. The CDR3 nucleotides are TGTGCCAGCACCGGCAGGGAGGGTTCACCCCTCCACTTT. Protein: CASTGREGSPLHF. Supplemented by reference TRBV2 and TRBJ1-6, the full variable domain reads EPEVTQTPSHQVTQMGQEVILRCVPISNHLYFYWYRQILGQKVEFLVSFYNNEISEKSEIFDDQFSVERPDGSNFTLKIRSTKLEDSAMYFCASTGREGSPLHFGNGTRLTVT.

In the case of this clone: The sample holds other DNA sequences that translate to the same CDR3. The chain uses TRBV30 and TRBJ2-2; no firm D call. Trimming pared 0 bases from V and 1 base from J, leaving 3 bases between. The CDR3 contains 13 residues. In germline, CDR1 is GTSNPN, CDR2 SVGIG (reference sequence). CDR3 region: CAWSVQNTGELFF. In DNA form, the CDR3 reads TGTGCCTGGAGTGTGCAGAACACCGGGGAGCTGTTTTTT.

The chain has TRBV29-1 and TRBJ2-1; no firm D call. This CDR3 contains 10 residues. V dropped 7 bases and J dropped 9 bases, with 10 bases sitting between them. The germline V gene encodes CDR1 SQVTM and CDR2 ANQGSEA. This CDR3 is CSGGLVEQFF. Written as DNA, the CDR3 is TGCAGCGGGGGATTGGTTGAGCAGTTCTTC.

This chain uses TRBV7-3 with TRBJ2-2; D is uncertain. V lost 5 bases to trimming and J lost 7 bases, with 8 bases between them. The CDR3 contains 12 residues. CDR1 is SGHTA and CDR2 is FQGTGA in the germline V gene. The CDR3 DNA reads TGTGCCAGCAGCATGGAACGCGGGGAGCTGTTTTTT. Residues: CASSMERGELFF.

This clone was seen a single time. This chain connects TRBV5-6 to TRBJ1-2; D not resolved. The CDR3 loop spans 11 amino acids. Germline loops: CDR1 SGHDT, CDR2 YYEEEE. Trimming shortened V by 1 base and J by 6 bases, and 4 bases separated the two germline ends. The CDR3 DNA sequence: TGTGCCAGCAGCTTGTCGAATGGCTACACCTTC. Translated: CASSLSNGYTF.

The CDR3 protein is CASSSNEGLAGYTGELFF. The CDR3 bases are TGTGCCAGCAGTTCAAACGAAGGACTAGCGGGATACACCGGGGAGCTGTTTTTT. The chain joins TRBV14 to TRBJ2-2, with 12 bases identical to TRBD2. Germline assignment: CDR1 SGHDN and CDR2 FVKESK. This CDR3 has 18 residues. V lost 6 bases, J lost 3 bases, and 11 bases stayed unmatched. The full variable domain, in which reference TRBV14 and TRBJ2-2 provide the parts outside the CDR3, is EAGVTQFPSHSVIEKGQTVTLRCDPISGHDNLYWYRRVMGKEIKFLLHFVKESKQDESGMPNNRFLAERTGGTYSTLKVQPAELEDSGVYFCASSSNEGLAGYTGELFFGEGSRLTVL.